This T cell receptor (beta chain) derives from a study of shared clonotypes between healthy human individuals. The protocol was immunoSEQ multiplex PCR, while the TCRdb copy is restricted to in-frame clones and leaves out a portion. The sample has approximately 500,000 clones, over 60% seen once; the top ten hold around 13%. CDR1 and CDR2 (germline): SEHNR, FQNEAQ (reference sequence). The CDR3 length is 14 residues. The ends lost 4 bases at V and 5 bases at J; junction bases unmatched: 7. Around 90 million PBMCs served as the genomic DNA source for unsorted samples. This TCR was recovered from a woman aged 40 to 50 in good health. Some clones in this sample may be carry-over from other donors' samples. V is TRBV7-9 and J is TRBJ2-7; 8 nucleotides align to TRBD1. Sequencing was performed on PBMCs. CDR3 loop: CASSSYDRGNEQYF. CDR3 bases: TGTGCCAGCAGCTCATACGACAGGGGAAACGAGCAGTACTTC.